Shown below are 12 T cell receptor beta chains from a single sample sequenced in a study of blood T cells in healthy people across ages. Using a J-beta primer mix together with a sample-barcoded 5' primer, a second PCR was run for roughly 6 to 12 cycles. Via MiXCR, TCRdb re-called the 5' RACE reads, giving one row per CDR3 protein. The sample consists of approximately 700,000 distinct CDR3 sequences, 32% of them appearing once. Input material: blood. These receptors all come from a woman older than 75 in good health.

In its sample, this clonotype was seen many times. The gene calls are TRBV7-2 and TRBJ2-7, with 8 bases lining up with TRBD1. The CDR3 is 14 residues long. Germline CDR1 SGHTA, CDR2 FQGNSA. J gave up 2 bases and V 5 bases, and 5 bases lay outside the gene matches. CDR3 sequence reads: CASSRGQGPYEQYF. The CDR3, as DNA: TGTGCCAGCAGCCGAGGACAGGGCCCCTACGAGCAGTACTTC.

For this clonotype: Possible read error: a much larger clone is one base away. J is TRBJ1-1 and V is TRBV6-6, with a weak D call TRBD1 (5 bases). The CDR3 covers 14 residues. From germline, CDR1 is MNHNY and CDR2 SVGAGI (reference sequence). CDR3 sequence (DNA): TGTGCCAGTTCCCCCTGGGGCCCGAACACTGAAGGTTTCTTT. Translating it yields CASSPWGPNTEGFF.

On this clonotype: One base away lies a much larger clone, so this may be a sequencing read error. The chain recombines TRBV4-2 with TRBJ2-7; no definite D call. The CDR3 spans 14 residues. CDR1 and CDR2 (germline): LGHNA, YNFKEQ. CDR3 in DNA: TGTGCCAGCAGCCAAGCCCCGGGCTCCTGCGAGCAGTACTTC. Translating gives CASSQAPGSCEQYF.

This chain uses TRBV19 with TRBJ2-3; 7 positions match TRBD1. The CDR3 is 14 amino acids. Germline V CDR1 and CDR2: LNHDA, SQIVND (reference sequence). V lost 9 bases, J lost 2 bases, and 8 bases stayed unmatched. The CDR3 coding sequence is TGTGCCAGCCGCAGGGGGTCCAACACAGATACGCAGTATTTT. Translating gives CASRRGSNTDTQYF.

The rearrangement joins TRBV12-3 or TRBV12-4 to TRBJ2-3; 8 bases align to TRBD2. Germline trimming cut 5 bases from V and 4 bases from J; bases unmatched to any gene: 11. CDR3 size: 16 residues. The CDR3 spells CASSLGTRGSADTQYF. CDR3 DNA sequence: TGTGCCAGCAGTCTCGGGACTAGAGGGAGCGCAGATACGCAGTATTTT.

Ten or more counts support this clonotype. The CDR3 DNA sequence: TGTGCCAGCGGTTCAGGGGGGCGCGGCAATGAGCAGTTCTTC. Translation: CASGSGGRGNEQFF. This rearrangement joins TRBV6-5 to TRBJ2-1; D may be TRBD1 (7 bases). The CDR3 covers 14 residues. The germline V and J ends were trimmed by 8 bases and 6 bases, with 17 bases remaining between them. In germline, CDR1 is MNHEY, CDR2 SVGAGI.

This sequence joins TRBV4-3 and TRBJ2-3, with 10 bases aligning to TRBD2. CDR3 length: 17 residues. V gave up 0 bases and J gave up 4 bases; unmatched junction bases: 7. Germline V CDR1 and CDR2: LGHNA, YSLEER. The CDR3 is CASSQDCSSGRSDTQYF. The CDR3 DNA reads TGCGCCAGCAGCCAAGATTGTTCTAGCGGGAGATCAGATACGCAGTATTTT.

Regarding this clonotype: Its ends do not fully match the called genes, so a read error is possible. The rearrangement uses TRBV11-3 and TRBJ2-3; perhaps TRBD2 as D (7 bases). The CDR3 length is 15 residues. Germline V gene lookup returns CDR1 SGHNT and CDR2 YENEEA. CDR3 coding DNA: TGTGTCAGCAGCTTCGGAACAGGGAGGGCAGATACGCAGTATTTT. Translated: CVSSFGTGRADTQYF.

This rearrangement joins TRBV5-5 to TRBJ2-5, with 15 bases lining up with TRBD2. Per the germline V gene, CDR1 is SGHKS and CDR2 is YYEKEE (reference sequence). With V trimmed by 1 base and J by 5 bases, 12 bases remained unmatched. There are 19 residues in the CDR3. CDR3 region: CASSLRGLAGGRQDETQYF. CDR3 DNA sequence: TGTGCCAGCAGCTTGAGGGGACTAGCGGGGGGCCGGCAGGACGAGACCCAGTACTTC. Looking up the rest from reference TRBV5-5 and TRBJ2-5 gives the full variable domain: DAGVTQSPTHLIKTRGQQVTLRCSPISGHKSVSWYQQVLGQGPQFIFQYYEKEERGRGNFPDRFSARQFPNYSSELNVNALLLGDSALYLCASSLRGLAGGRQDETQYFGPGTRLLVL.

This chain links TRBV25-1 with TRBJ2-4, with a possible D match to TRBD2 (6 bases). The DNA end is more similar to TRBJ2-7, so the J call may be wrong. This CDR3 is built from 15 residues. CDR1 and CDR2 (germline): MGHDK, SYGVNS. In nucleotides, the CDR3 is TGTGCCAGCAGTGACCGCGGGGTTCCCTCCTACGAGCAGTACTTC. Its translation: CASSDRGVPSYEQYF.

This clonotype was seen just once. This may stem from a read error, because a much larger clone lies one nucleotide away. This rearrangement joins TRBV28 to TRBJ2-3; D not certain. Germline V gene sequence: CDR1 MDHEN, CDR2 SYDVKM. CDR3 length equals 12 residues. CDR3 region: CAGSLLPIGLYF. CDR3 DNA sequence: TGTGCCGGCAGTTTACTTCCCATTGGATTGTATTTT.

This chain links TRBV20-1 with TRBJ1-1; D gene uncertain. The V gene's germline CDR1 is DFQATT and CDR2 SNEGSKA (reference sequence). With 3 bases removed from V and 1 base from J, the gap between germline ends came to 6 bases. The CDR3 is made up of 12 amino acids. In DNA, the CDR3 is TGCAGTGCTAGTCCGCCGAACACTGAAGCTTTCTTT. This gives the protein CSASPPNTEAFF.